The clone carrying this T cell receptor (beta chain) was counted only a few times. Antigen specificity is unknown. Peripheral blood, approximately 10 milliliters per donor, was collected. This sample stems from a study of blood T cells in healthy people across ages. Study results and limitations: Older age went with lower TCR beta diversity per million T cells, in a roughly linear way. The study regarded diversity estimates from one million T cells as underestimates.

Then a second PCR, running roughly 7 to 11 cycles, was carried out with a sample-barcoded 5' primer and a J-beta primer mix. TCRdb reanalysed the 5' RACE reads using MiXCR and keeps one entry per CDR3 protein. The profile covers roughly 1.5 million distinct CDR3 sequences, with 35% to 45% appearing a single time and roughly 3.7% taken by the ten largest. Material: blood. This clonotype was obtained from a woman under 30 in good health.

In DNA, the CDR3 is TGTGCCAGCAGTGAAGCGCGGCATATCTACAATGAGCAGTACTTC. It is translated as CASSEARHIYNEQYF. V is TRBV2 and J is TRBJ2-1; D unclear. The assigned J gene may be wrong: the sequence end matches TRBJ2-7 better. Germline V CDR1 and CDR2: SNHLY, FYNNEI. The length of the CDR3 is 15 residues.